These 27 T cell receptor beta chains were all obtained from the same sample, sequenced in a study of identical twins. TCRdb passed the 5' RACE reads through MiXCR, listing each CDR3 protein once. Of approximately 1.8 million distinct CDR3 sequences listed, roughly 35% are singletons. The sample consisted of cord blood. These receptors all stem from a newborn girl in good health.

The CDR3, as DNA: TGTGCCAGCGGATGGGGTGGGACTGAAGCTTTCTTT. Translating gives CASGWGGTEAFF. The V call is TRBV6-6, the J call TRBJ1-1; the D is unclear. Per germline, CDR1 MNHNY and CDR2 SVGAGI (reference sequence). V lost 8 bases and J 5 bases, leaving 12 bases between the germline ends. The CDR3 is 12 amino acids.

This clonotype was picked up one time. The V call is TRBV6-6, the J call TRBJ2-6; a weak D match, TRBD2 (6 bases). Germline V gene lookup returns CDR1 MNHNY and CDR2 SVGAGI (reference sequence). The CDR3 contains 15 residues. Trimming left V 7 bases short and J 4 bases short, with 14 bases between. This CDR3 is CASTSGGTGANVLTF. CDR3 coding DNA: TGTGCCAGCACTTCTGGGGGGACCGGGGCCAACGTCCTGACTTTC.

This clonotype was seen a handful of times. The chain joins TRBV4-2 to TRBJ1-1; TRBD1 aligns across 9 bases. This CDR3 comprises 15 residues. Germline assignment: CDR1 LGHNA and CDR2 YNFKEQ. The trim removed 0 bases at V and 4 bases at J, leaving 3 bases unmatched. The CDR3 sequence is CASSQDNRGRTEAFF. In nucleotides, the CDR3 is TGTGCCAGCAGCCAAGATAACAGGGGGCGCACTGAAGCTTTCTTT.

In this sample, this clonotype turned up a few times. The V call is TRBV4-3, the J call TRBJ2-7; no clear D. This CDR3 is built from 16 residues. Germline V gene lookup returns CDR1 LGHNA and CDR2 YSLEER. V lost 1 base to trimming and J lost 0 bases, with 13 bases between them. The CDR3, as DNA: TGCGCCAGCAGCCAAGTGCTCGGTTCGAGCTCCTACGAGCAGTACTTC. Translation gives CASSQVLGSSSYEQYF.

In its sample, this clonotype was seen many times. The gene calls are TRBV6-5 and TRBJ2-1; a weak D match, TRBD1 (7 bases). V lost 1 base to trimming and J lost 4 bases, with 20 bases between them. This CDR3 contains 18 residues. Germline V gives CDR1 MNHEY, CDR2 SVGAGI. The CDR3 coding sequence is TGTGCCAGCAGTTACTTGGTTCGGACAGGAGGGACATACAATGAGCAGTTCTTC. Its translation: CASSYLVRTGGTYNEQFF.

This clonotype has only a few counts. The V call is TRBV7-9, the J call TRBJ2-3, with TRBD1 identical over 9 bases. The CDR3 has 16 residues. From germline, CDR1 is SEHNR and CDR2 FQNEAQ (reference sequence). Unmatched junction bases numbered 3, after V lost 0 bases and J lost 2 bases. Written as DNA, the CDR3 is TGTGCCAGCAGCTTAGCGGACAGGGGAACCACAGATACGCAGTATTTT. Translation gives CASSLADRGTTDTQYF.

This chain links TRBV20-1 with TRBJ2-1; 7 bases are a match to TRBD2. The DNA matches TRBJ2-7 better at its end, which makes the J call doubtful. From germline, CDR1 is DFQATT and CDR2 SNEGSKA (reference sequence). The CDR3 loop spans 14 amino acids. CDR3 loop: CSASGLSSYNEQYF. In DNA form, the CDR3 reads TGCAGTGCATCGGGACTAAGCTCCTACAATGAGCAGTACTTC.

This clonotype showed up just a few times. V gene TRBV2 combines with J gene TRBJ1-1; 7 nucleotides match TRBD1. In germline, CDR1 is SNHLY, CDR2 FYNNEI. This CDR3 contains 13 residues. The trim removed 6 bases at V and 5 bases at J, leaving 6 bases unmatched. This chain's CDR3 is CASRGEQGTEAFF. The DNA for the CDR3 is TGTGCCAGCAGGGGAGAACAGGGGACTGAAGCTTTCTTT.

The J gene is TRBJ1-1, the V gene TRBV12-3 or TRBV12-4, with D maybe TRBD1 (5 bases). The V gene lost 6 bases and the J gene lost 4 bases, with 15 bases spanning the gap. This CDR3 contains 14 residues. In DNA form, the CDR3 reads TGTGCCAGCAGCCCCCAGGGATGGGGCACTGAAGCTTTCTTT. Translating gives CASSPQGWGTEAFF.

This clonotype has a handful of counts. J is TRBJ2-7 and V is TRBV7-2; D unresolved. Germline V gene data show CDR1 as SGHTA and CDR2 as FQGNSA. Trimming took off 1 base at V and 2 bases at J, with 6 bases between the two ends. The CDR3 spans 13 residues. The CDR3 sequence: CASSLVIAYEQYF. In DNA form, the CDR3 reads TGTGCCAGCAGCTTAGTCATCGCCTACGAGCAGTACTTC.

This clonotype was observed a few times. V is TRBV5-1 and J is TRBJ2-3; D is unclear. With 1 base removed from V and 2 bases from J, the gap between germline ends came to 11 bases. The CDR3 extends over 15 amino acids. The germline V gene has CDR1 SGHRS and CDR2 YFSETQ. The CDR3 bases are TGCGCCAGCAGCTTGCCAGGCCCCTACACAGATACGCAGTATTTT. The encoded protein is CASSLPGPYTDTQYF.

This clonotype has just a few counts. This chain uses TRBV4-1 with TRBJ1-1; the D is unclear. V gave up 0 bases and J gave up 3 bases, with 8 bases separating them. The CDR3 loop spans 14 amino acids. Germline CDR1 MGHRA, CDR2 YSYEKL. The chain's CDR3 is CASSQDRWYTEAFF. In DNA, the CDR3 is TGCGCCAGCAGCCAAGATCGATGGTACACTGAAGCTTTCTTT.

The CDR3: CASSVVAAEKYNEQYF. The CDR3 coding sequence is TGTGCCAGCAGCGTAGTCGCGGCCGAAAAATACAATGAGCAGTACTTC. The chain couples TRBV9 to TRBJ2-1; D not resolved. The J call may be faulty, since TRBJ2-7 better matches the DNA end. Per the germline V gene, CDR1 is SGDLS and CDR2 is YYNGEE. The CDR3 sequence is 16 residues long.

The chain recombines TRBV10-3 with TRBJ2-7; D not resolved. The germline V gene encodes CDR1 ENHRY and CDR2 SYGVKD. The V end lost 2 bases, the J end lost 3 bases, and 8 bases lay between the germline ends. This CDR3 has 13 amino acids. CDR3 sequence: CAISEDMRYEQYF. The CDR3 DNA is TGTGCCATCAGTGAGGACATGCGCTACGAGCAGTACTTC.

This clonotype was seen more than once but under ten times. The V gene is TRBV10-3, the J gene TRBJ1-2, with 9 bases matching TRBD1. CDR1 and CDR2 (germline): ENHRY, SYGVKD. The CDR3 extends over 13 amino acids. The junction had 7 bases not matched to a gene; V was cut back by 7 bases and J by 7 bases. As DNA, the CDR3 is TGTGCCATCACCGGGACAGGGTACGGTGGCTACACCTTC. As protein: CAITGTGYGGYTF.

This clonotype was seen many times. V and J are TRBV9 and TRBJ1-1, with D hard to call. The germline V and J ends were trimmed by 8 bases and 1 base, with 15 bases remaining between them. The CDR3 loop spans 14 amino acids. The germline CDR1 and CDR2 sequences are SGDLS and YYNGEE. The CDR3 loop reads CASARAKQNTEAFF. The CDR3, as DNA: TGTGCCAGTGCGAGGGCCAAGCAGAACACTGAAGCTTTCTTT.

This clonotype was observed a few times. The CDR3 here is CSARSGQGNTGELFF. The CDR3 DNA reads as TGCAGTGCTAGATCGGGACAGGGGAACACCGGGGAGCTGTTTTTT. The chain carries TRBV20-1 and TRBJ2-2; 9 positions match TRBD1. CDR1 and CDR2 from the germline V gene are DFQATT and SNEGSKA (reference sequence). V shed 2 bases, J shed 1 base, and the junction held 2 bases outside the gene matches. The CDR3 consists of 15 residues.

The chain recombines TRBV4-2 with TRBJ2-3; 7 nucleotides match TRBD2. Germline CDR1 LGHNA, CDR2 YNFKEQ. The CDR3 runs 17 residues. V dropped 0 bases and J dropped 0; count of bases not matched to a gene: 6. DNA for the CDR3: TGTGCCAGCAGCCAAGATAGGCTAGCGGCAAGCACAGATACGCAGTATTTT. This encodes CASSQDRLAASTDTQYF.

This chain joins TRBV5-1 and TRBJ2-5, with TRBD1 as a possible D gene (6 bases). Deletions cut 1 base from V and 11 bases from J, with 12 bases between. Germline V lookup: CDR1 SGHRS, CDR2 YFSETQ. The CDR3 totals 12 residues. This CDR3 reads CASSLPQDRQYF. CDR3 DNA sequence: TGCGCCAGCAGCTTGCCCCAGGACAGACAGTACTTC.

V is TRBV20-1 and J is TRBJ2-1; 10 bases are a match to TRBD2. Germline V gene data show CDR1 as DFQATT and CDR2 as SNEGSKA (reference sequence). The CDR3 has 14 amino acids. V dropped 2 bases and J dropped 7; count of bases not matched to a gene: 5. The DNA of the CDR3 is TGCAGTGCTAGACTGGGACTAGCGTTGAATGAGCAGTTCTTC. This translates into CSARLGLALNEQFF.

As for this clonotype: One base away lies a much larger clone, so this may be a sequencing read error. The V and J genes are TRBV25-1 and TRBJ2-3; D may be TRBD1 or TRBD2 (6 bases each). Per the germline V gene, CDR1 is MGHDK and CDR2 is SYGVNS. The CDR3 totals 15 residues. Here the CDR3 reads CASSEDTSRTDMQYF. In DNA, the CDR3 is TGTGCCAGCAGTGAGGATACTAGCAGGACAGATATGCAGTATTTT.

This clonotype has ten or more counts. The rearrangement joins TRBV12-3 or TRBV12-4 to TRBJ2-3, with D uncertain. Trimming stripped 3 bases from V and 1 base from J, with 8 bases between. The CDR3 is made up of 14 amino acids. DNA of the CDR3: TGTGCCAGCAGTTTTCGGTCCGGCACAGATACGCAGTATTTT. This codes for CASSFRSGTDTQYF.

This sequence joins TRBV28 and TRBJ1-5; D not resolved. The V end was cut by 6 bases, the J end by 9 bases, with 18 bases between. Germline CDR1 MDHEN, CDR2 SYDVKM. The CDR3 runs 14 residues. This CDR3 reads CASRPGSGYWPQHF. The CDR3 nucleotides read TGTGCCAGCAGGCCGGGGTCGGGGTACTGGCCCCAGCATTTT.

This clonotype was counted many times. The genes are TRBV4-1 and TRBJ2-7; D call uncertain. This CDR3 is built from 14 residues. Germline CDR1 reads MGHRA; CDR2 reads YSYEKL. V lost 1 base, J lost 6 bases, and 13 bases lay in between. CDR3: CASSQVATQIEQYF. The CDR3 nucleotides read TGCGCCAGCAGCCAAGTCGCCACTCAGATCGAGCAGTACTTC.

The chain has TRBV10-3 and TRBJ2-3, with TRBD1 identical over 8 bases. The ends lost 4 bases at V and 5 bases at J; junction bases unmatched: 5. CDR1 is ENHRY and CDR2 is SYGVKD in the germline V gene. CDR3 length: 14 amino acids. CDR3 in DNA: TGTGCCATCAGTGGCAGGGGGCAGGGAGATACGCAGTATTTT. Its translation: CAISGRGQGDTQYF.

The V and J genes are TRBV7-2 and TRBJ1-1, with no clear D. Per germline, CDR1 SGHTA and CDR2 FQGNSA. Trimming removed 6 bases at V and 1 base at J, with 12 bases between. CDR3 size: 14 residues. The CDR3 region is CASRPGQANTEAFF. The DNA for the CDR3 is TGTGCCAGCAGGCCCGGGCAGGCGAACACTGAAGCTTTCTTT.

This clonotype came up a few times. V is TRBV4-1 and J is TRBJ2-2; 7 positions agree with TRBD2. Germline V lookup: CDR1 MGHRA, CDR2 YSYEKL. The CDR3 is 16 residues long. The trim removed 5 bases at V and 0 bases at J, leaving 6 bases unmatched. CDR3 loop: CASSSGTIANTGELFF. The CDR3 nucleotides read TGCGCCAGCAGCTCCGGGACTATCGCGAACACCGGGGAGCTGTTTTTT.